This TCR beta chain emerged from a study of cytomegalovirus exposure and HLA in healthy donors. The study's findings and limits: Researchers reported in a later analysis that common viral pathogens appeared linked to several top clusters. As a later analysis revealed, most CMV-associated TCR beta chains appeared HLA-restricted. Data from an earlier analysis indicated that most TCR beta V segments were productive either about 90% or about 30% of the time.

A multiplex PCR was run with 60 Vbeta primers and 13 Jbeta primers. Assay used: immunoSEQ multiplex PCR; TCRdb lists only in-frame clones, some missing. The repertoire holds 170,000 or so clones, with 77% as singletons. Notes on this clone: Antigen specificity is unknown.

Germline CDR1 is MNHNS and CDR2 is SASEGT. The V segment lost 6 bases and the J segment 6 bases; nucleotides outside the gene matches: 2. The CDR3 extends over 12 amino acids. The receptor was isolated from a woman in her 30s in good health and CMV-seropositive. The chain links TRBV6-1 to TRBJ1-5; TRBD1 matches 7 bases. Specimen: PBMCs. CDR3 nucleotide sequence: TGTGCCAGCAGGACAGGGTTTCAGCCCCAGCATTTT. Residues: CASRTGFQPQHF.